This T cell receptor (beta chain) was sequenced during a study of cytomegalovirus exposure and HLA in healthy donors (TCRdb year 2017). In terms of the full investigation: In an earlier analysis of around 540 of the donors, about 260 Gb of sequence data and just under 120 million unique TCR beta sequences from 180 million or so T cells were reported. Roughly 290 gigabases of sequencing data and 70 million to 95 million unique TCR sequences made up an early release that covered approximately 620 HLA-typed donors. The genetic ancestry cluster associated with self-reported Caucasian donors included 70% to 85% of the roughly 400 genotyped donors. The study aimed to test whether signatures of past pathogen exposure could be identified by cataloging public T cell receptors. The T cell repertoires of some 670 subjects were profiled by immunosequencing and related to cytomegalovirus serostatus. Besides the first cohort of around 700 subjects, a separate validation cohort made up of 120 or so different subjects was used. To predict cytomegalovirus infection status, the study combined high-throughput TCR immunosequencing, statistical association of individual TCRs with disease status, and machine learning. In a later analysis, previously published TCR beta repertoires from 666 donors were re-analyzed and high-resolution HLA genotyping was added so that TCR occurrence patterns could be studied. Rather than drawing on any new phenotypic data, the later analysis identified candidate immune exposures from TCR beta sequences and the way those sequences occurred across donors. In an earlier analysis of 587 of the donors, high-throughput TCR beta sequencing was used to judge whether each TCR beta V gene segment behaved as functional or pseudogenic. Alongside the repertoire data, information on donor age, sex, ethnicity and CMV serostatus was compiled. A later genetic analysis took genome-wide SNP genotypes for about 65% of the 666 donors and used that subset as a discovery cohort. Every discovery cohort repertoire had been produced on one sequencing platform. HLA typing covered class I and class II loci at four-digit resolution. Typing coverage differed by locus: A, B, C, DRB1 and DQB1 were typed in about 629-640 donors, DQA1 in 522, DPA1 in 600 to 610, and DPB1 in just under 480. Roughly five DR-DQ haplotypes were handled as single units for association and clustering because linkage in the cohort was strong. Among roughly 400 genotyped donors of the cohort, an average of approximately 240,000 unique TCR beta nucleotide sequences were sequenced per donor, about a sixth of them non-productive.

Regarding this clone: Its specific antigen is unknown. No base quality values were provided; no much bigger clone lies one nucleotide off.

CDR1 is given as LGHNA and CDR2 as YSLEER, both from the germline V gene. Its CDR3 holds 17 amino acids, cysteine through phenylalanine. Only the CDR3 region is kept as DNA, spanning 51 bases read in frame from base 1. Trimming leaves V shorter by 0 bases and J shorter by 6 bases, with the junction holding 9 bases beyond the gene matches. Library creation used the immunoSEQ multiplex PCR assay. For the multiplex PCR, a mixture combining 60 forward primers for TCR Vbeta segments and 13 reverse primers for TCR Jbeta segments was used. A multiplex PCR assay on genomic DNA amplified the CDR3 region of rearranged TCR beta genes. The amplified TCR beta libraries were sequenced on the Illumina HiSeq System as 87-base-pair reads. On the study's bioinformatics: In a later analysis, 77 million or so unique TCR beta chains were counted across the roughly 610 repertoires, and roughly 11 million of these chains were shared by at least two donors. To remove PCR and sequencing errors, raw reads were error-corrected and collapsed into unique sequences using a nearest-neighbor algorithm that merged closely related sequences. CDR3 sequences were aligned to IMGT reference sequences to assign V, D and J gene segments. Each retained sequence needed at least a six-nucleotide match to both a V gene segment and a J gene segment. A rearrangement was called productive if the CDR3 had no stop codons and remained in frame with V and J, and every other rearrangement was called non-productive. Following IMGT convention, CDR3 was defined as the stretch from the second conserved V-encoded cysteine up to the conserved J-encoded phenylalanine. Sequences without an unambiguous match to a single V gene segment were excluded from the earlier analysis of 587 of the donors. In an earlier analysis of roughly 600 of the donors, a V segment was called functional when productive rearrangements were above 56.7%, and segregating when the standard deviation between donors exceeded 5%. A statistical classification framework was built to diagnose cytomegalovirus status from the catalog of TCR beta chain sequences. In a later analysis, TCR nucleotide sequences were compared against IMGT/GENE-DB human TR gene sequences so that V and J genes could be assigned. The TCRdist pipeline was used in a later analysis to assign CDR3 sequences and most-parsimonious VDJ recombination scenarios. In a later analysis, each TCR beta chain was defined by its CDR3 amino acid sequence together with its V-gene family, and reads without a unique V-gene family were excluded. A later analysis removed roughly 590 highly shared, low-generation-probability nucleotide sequences to deal with suspected cross-contamination and a sequencing artifact. In a later analysis, a clonal expansion index was calculated for each public chain from normalized within-repertoire ranks of inferred template counts. Generation probabilities in a later analysis came from a VDJ recombination model fitted to out-of-frame rearrangements, and those results were checked against IGoR. Hypergeometric tests were used in a later analysis to score TCR-TCR, TCR-HLA and TCR-CMV co-occurrence, with a repertoire-size bias correction applied to the TCR pairs. To estimate false discovery rates, a later analysis permuted the HLA or CMV assignments 20 times. In a later analysis, co-occurring TCRs were grouped with DBSCAN, and TCRdist sequence similarity was added when clustering was performed within HLA-allele-positive subsets. Co-occurrence clustering excluded repertoires with fewer than 30,000 or more than 120,000 public chains, plus five with anomalous nucleotide sharing. This immuneACCESS table, as held by TCRdb, lists in-frame sequences with V and J called but not all clones. Of the missing ones, under half trace to an unresolved V gene in checked studies; the others have no known cause. The V and J calls and clone size were taken over from that table, and D and trimming were inferred from the DNA. Across this sample there are approximately 150,000 clones, with approximately 84% seen only once. More than 1.5% of the sample is held by the ten biggest clonotypes.

In total, approximately 610 healthy bone marrow donors made up the cohort. At the time of sampling, all cohort members were nominally healthy, though unrecorded immune exposures were likely present. The donor tested CMV seronegative, placing the donor among the roughly 340 seronegative members of the cohort. A peripheral blood sample was provided by each donor, and peripheral blood mononuclear cells were used for TCR beta sequencing. Genomic DNA extraction from the blood cell samples was performed with the Qiagen DNeasy Blood Extraction Kit. Study-wide conclusions, independent of this receptor: In a later genetic analysis, fewer N-insertions in productive TCRs were reported among donors in an Asian-associated ancestry cluster than the roughly 700-donor mean. Roughly uniform sequencing depth across donors was assumed in presence/absence analyses, although this assumption may not hold. Several of the top co-occurrence clusters appeared to be linked to parvovirus B19, influenza, CMV and Epstein-Barr virus, according to a later analysis. In a later genetic analysis, a missense DCLRE1C variant was associated with V-gene and J-gene trimming of TCR beta chains, and the association was replicated in an independent cohort. Most TCR sequences were seen in very few donors, while some public TCRs were found in many individuals. Because some donors lacked HLA typing at each locus, the association tests relied only on the typed subset. According to the authors, the approach could potentially be generalized to other disease states and immunological phenotypes. A later analysis associated 16,951 TCR beta sequences with specific HLA alleles at a false discovery rate of 0.05. The earlier analysis of approximately 560 of the donors excluded 15 to 20 rarely observed V segments, including chromosome 9 orphons, because counts were too low. Strong co-occurrence of HLA alleles, especially DR and DQ, made assigning TCR associations to individual alleles difficult. The sequencing pipeline was judged likely to have produced a cluster of highly shared sequence variants as a technical artifact. In the study, roughly 160 TCR beta chains were listed as associated with cytomegalovirus. In vitro tests confirmed that a few of the cytomegalovirus-associated TCR beta chains recognize cytomegalovirus antigens. According to a later analysis, most CMV-associated TCR beta chains appeared to be HLA-restricted, and the HLA associations seemed to be driven largely by CMV exposure. A further reported finding was that TCR beta sequences accurately predicted the HLA-A and HLA-B alleles for most subjects in the first cohort. In both the original and validation cohorts, the classifier was reported to diagnose cytomegalovirus status with high specificity and sensitivity. Linkage disequilibrium might explain the correlated functional status among segregating V segments, but an unknown experimental factor could not be excluded. Broadly in line with IMGT annotations, most TCR beta V segments showed up in productive rearrangements about 90% or about 30% of the time in an earlier analysis of 587 of the donors. In a later analysis, TCR association rates were found to vary across HLA loci, with the most associated TCRs seen for DRB1 alleles and the fewest for HLA-C alleles. This cohort had only TCR beta chains sequenced, and the lack of alpha or paired-chain data limited which features could be detected. CMV serostatus was the only immune exposure information available for the cohort. Some IMGT-functional V segments, including TRBV6-2 and TRBV6-3, could not be told apart with the 87-base-pair reads, so those segments were excluded. In a later analysis, HLA-associated TCR beta chains were found to be more clonally expanded and to have lower generation probabilities than equally common non-associated chains.

This TCR came from a woman aged 40 to 50 in good health and CMV-seronegative. This receptor chain uses TRBV4-3 and TRBJ2-2; 8 central bases correspond to TRBD2. The sample consisted of PBMCs. CDR3 sequence: CASSQETGTSLSGELFF. The nucleotide sequence is given as TGCGCCAGCAGCCAAGAAACCGGGACTAGTCTTTCCGGGGAGCTGTTTTTT.